What follows are 9 T cell receptor beta chains derived from one specimen sequenced in a study of T cell changes during pregnancy in multiple sclerosis. Using immunoSEQ multiplex PCR, the repertoire was profiled, and TCRdb retains in-frame clones only, with some absent. The sample shows roughly 38,000 clones, around 93% of them seen only once. Sample: CD8+ T cells from peripheral blood mononuclear cells, taken in the third trimester of pregnancy. Receptors originate from a female donor with multiple sclerosis, enrolled in a pregnancy study.

V and J are TRBV4-3 and TRBJ2-6, with D tentatively TRBD1 (6 bases). The CDR3 has 17 amino acids. Germline values: CDR1 LGHNA, CDR2 YSLEER. V lost 0 bases and J 0 bases, leaving 9 bases between the germline ends. This CDR3 is CASSQEGDNSGANVLTF. The DNA of the CDR3 is TGCGCCAGCAGCCAAGAAGGGGACAACTCTGGGGCCAACGTCCTGACTTTC.

This clone appeared a few times. This sequence joins TRBV27 and TRBJ1-1; TRBD1 might be the D (5 bases). Trimming pared 0 bases from V and 11 bases from J, leaving 10 bases between. Germline values: CDR1 MNHEY, CDR2 SMNVEV (reference sequence). The CDR3 contains 12 residues. CDR3 coding DNA: TGTGCCAGCAGTTTATCGGGGGGTGTGGCTTTCTTT. Its translation is CASSLSGGVAFF.

V gene TRBV4-2 combines with J gene TRBJ1-2; 11 bases align to TRBD1. The germline gives CDR1 LGHNA, CDR2 YNFKEQ. The V gene end was trimmed by 4 bases and the J gene end by 8 bases; junction bases not matched to a gene: 15. CDR3 size: 17 residues. DNA of the CDR3: TGTGCCAGCAGCCCCGATGCTAGCGGACAGGGGGCGCGCGGCTACACCTTC. It yields the protein CASSPDASGQGARGYTF.

The chain carries TRBV19 and TRBJ2-3; D possibly corresponds to TRBD1 (5 bases). The CDR3 has 13 residues. Per the germline V gene, CDR1 is LNHDA and CDR2 is SQIVND (reference sequence). V was cut by 2 bases and J by 10 bases, with 13 bases left in between. CDR3 sequence: CASSIRAGFSQYF. Written as DNA, the CDR3 is TGTGCCAGTAGTATAAGGGCAGGGTTCTCGCAGTATTTT.

The chain has TRBV29-1 and TRBJ2-1; tentative D call: TRBD1 (5 bases). The length of the CDR3 is 11 residues. V was pared by 4 bases and J by 8 bases, with 9 bases between. CDR1 is SQVTM and CDR2 is ANQGSEA in the germline V gene. The CDR3 sequence: CSVAKGHEQFF. Here the CDR3 DNA reads TGCAGCGTTGCGAAGGGGCATGAGCAGTTCTTC.

CDR3 DNA: TGTGCCAGTAGTATAGGGGGACTAGCGGGACAATACGAGCAGTACTTC. Translating gives CASSIGGLAGQYEQYF. V and J are TRBV19 and TRBJ2-7; TRBD2 matches at 13 bases. CDR3 size: 16 residues. Trimming removed 1 base from V and 4 bases from J; junction bases left unmatched: 4. Germline V gives CDR1 LNHDA, CDR2 SQIVND (reference sequence).

A single count supports this clone. CDR3: CSVVSGFGYEQYF. The CDR3, as DNA: TGCAGCGTTGTCAGCGGGTTCGGCTACGAGCAGTACTTC. The chain joins TRBV29-1 to TRBJ2-7; D perhaps matches TRBD2 (6 bases). Deletions cut 4 bases from V and 3 bases from J, with 13 bases between. CDR3 length equals 13 residues. Germline CDR1 is SQVTM and CDR2 is ANQGSEA.

The chain has TRBV7-2 and TRBJ2-1; weak D call: TRBD2 (6 bases). Between the trimmed V and J ends, which lost 2 bases and 2 bases, there was a span of 16 bases. Looked up from germline, CDR1 is SGHTA and CDR2 is FQGNSA. This CDR3 is 17 amino acids long. CDR3 in amino acids: CASSLYYDGTPYNEQFF. CDR3 coding DNA: TGTGCCAGCAGCTTATACTATGACGGGACTCCCTACAATGAGCAGTTCTTC.

This rearrangement joins TRBV19 to TRBJ1-5; D not certain. V gave up 3 bases and J gave up 0 bases, with 15 bases separating them. The CDR3 has 17 residues. Germline CDR1 reads LNHDA; CDR2 reads SQIVND (reference sequence). CDR3 amino acids: CASSIISFLSSNQPQHF. The DNA of the CDR3 is TGTGCCAGTAGTATTATCTCCTTCCTTAGTAGCAATCAGCCCCAGCATTTT.